This section outlines one TCR beta chain sequence together with its context. Its target is not known. This specimen belongs to a study of OX40 agonist ivuxolimab in advanced cancers. Across the whole study: Patients with prior anti-PD-1, anti-PD-L1 or anti-CTLA-4 therapy were eligible; approximately 37% had some. Study results and caveats: Expanded clones belonging to CD8+ T cells outnumbered, on average, those of CD4+.

This CDR3 comprises 15 residues. Per the germline V gene, CDR1 is MNHEY and CDR2 is SVGAGI. Trimming removed 5 bases from V and 1 base from J, with 14 bases in between. Profiled with immunoSEQ multiplex PCR; TCRdb holds only in-frame clones, not every one. Of some 130,000 clones detected, 85% to 90% appear once; the ten largest clones hold 0.5% to 0.7%. Exclusion of a patient followed from autoimmune disease history or systemic immunosuppression. The clonotype was recovered from an adult with an advanced solid tumor such as melanoma, head and neck, liver or kidney cancer. The specimen was CD4+ or CD8+ T cells sorted from blood, collected in a trial of the OX40 agonist ivuxolimab. This chain joins TRBV6-5 and TRBJ2-5; D is possibly TRBD1 (6 bases). This chain's CDR3 is CASSTGWSTQETQYF. CDR3 in DNA: TGTGCCAGCAGTACAGGGTGGTCAACCCAAGAGACCCAGTACTTC.